This T cell receptor (beta chain) was sequenced in a study of blood T cell repertoires in COVID-19. Sequenced by immunoSEQ multiplex PCR; TCRdb stores in-frame clones only, minus some. The sample includes approximately 240,000 clones, 75% to 90% of them seen just once. V lost 4 bases to trimming and J lost 4 bases, with 10 bases between them. Germline values: CDR1 SGHDN, CDR2 FVKESK. The CDR3 covers 13 residues. Sequences were obtained from PBMCs or T cells enriched from blood (not recorded which). The rearrangement links TRBV14 to TRBJ2-5; tentatively, D is TRBD2 (5 bases). The source is a woman in her twenties or thirties with acute COVID-19. The CDR3 loop is CASSPRGLETQYF. The CDR3 bases are TGTGCCAGCAGCCCCCGCGGGCTAGAGACCCAGTACTTC.